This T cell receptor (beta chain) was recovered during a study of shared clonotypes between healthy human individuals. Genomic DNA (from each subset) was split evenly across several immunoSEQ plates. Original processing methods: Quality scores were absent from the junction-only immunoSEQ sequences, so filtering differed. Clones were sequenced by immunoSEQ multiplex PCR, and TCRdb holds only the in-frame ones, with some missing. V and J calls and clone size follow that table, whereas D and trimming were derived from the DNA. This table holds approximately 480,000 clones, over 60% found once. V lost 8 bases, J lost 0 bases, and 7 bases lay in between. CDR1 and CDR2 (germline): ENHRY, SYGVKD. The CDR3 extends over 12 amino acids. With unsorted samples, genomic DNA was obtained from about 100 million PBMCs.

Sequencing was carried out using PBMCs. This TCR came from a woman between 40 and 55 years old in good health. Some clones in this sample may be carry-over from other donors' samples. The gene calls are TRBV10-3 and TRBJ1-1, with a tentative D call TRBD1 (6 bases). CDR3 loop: CAIRQVNTEAFF. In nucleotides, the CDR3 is TGTGCCATCCGACAGGTGAACACTGAAGCTTTCTTT.